This note documents a single T cell receptor (beta chain) sequence. Its antigen is currently unknown. Then a second PCR, running roughly 7 to 11 cycles, was carried out with a sample-barcoded 5' primer and a J-beta primer mix. Per sample, CDR3-containing paired-end reads numbered at least 3 million. TCRdb reprocessed the 5' RACE reads via MiXCR and lists one record per CDR3 protein. The top ten hold 41% of the sample, which has fewer than 950,000 distinct CDR3 sequences, roughly 50% seen once. This sample was included in a study of blood T cells in healthy people across ages. Study-level background: About one barcoded beta molecule per two T cells came from capture by template switching.

Findings of the study overall: Age brought a roughly linear fall in TCR beta diversity measured per million T cells.

Sequencing used blood. This sequence originates from a man older than 75 in good health.

The CDR3 DNA reads TGTGCCAGCGGGGGCGGACAGCCCCAGCATTTT. Protein: CASGGGQPQHF. The rearrangement uses TRBV27 and TRBJ1-5; perhaps TRBD1 as D (6 bases). The CDR3 is made up of 11 amino acids. V lost 8 bases and J 7 bases, leaving 9 bases between the germline ends. Germline CDR1 is MNHEY and CDR2 is SMNVEV (reference sequence).